Below are 8 T cell receptor beta chains sequenced from a single sample in a study of OX40 agonist ivuxolimab in advanced cancers. Libraries were prepared by immunoSEQ multiplex PCR; TCRdb keeps only in-frame clonotypes and omits some of them. The sample has fewer than 80,000 clones; approximately 92% are singletons. The input for sequencing was CD4+ or CD8+ T cells sorted from blood, taken in a trial of the OX40 agonist ivuxolimab. The receptor source for this set is an adult with an advanced solid tumor such as melanoma, head and neck, liver or kidney cancer.

This clone was seen just once. This CDR3 reads CASSLRKDSNQPQHF. CDR3 DNA sequence: TGTGCCAGTAGCCTCAGAAAAGATAGCAATCAGCCCCAGCATTTT. The gene calls are TRBV19 and TRBJ1-5, with D hard to call. Germline assignment: CDR1 LNHDA and CDR2 SQIVND (reference sequence). This CDR3 is built from 15 residues. Trimming stripped 6 bases from V and 0 bases from J, with 12 bases between. Complete variable domain (other parts from reference TRBV19 and TRBJ1-5): DGGITQSPKYLFRKEGQNVTLSCEQNLNHDAMYWYRQDPGQGLRLIYYSQIVNDFQKGDIAEGYSVSREKKESFPLTVTSAQKNPTAFYLCASSLRKDSNQPQHFGDGTRLSIL.

Turning to this clone: The junction does not match germline at one end; this may be a read error. J is TRBJ2-3 and V is TRBV7-7, with 9 nucleotides matching TRBD2. The CDR3 spans 14 residues. Germline-derived CDR1 and CDR2 are SSHAT and FNYEAQ (reference sequence). CDR3: CASSLAGEIDTQYF. CDR3 nucleotides: TGTGCTAGCAGCTTAGCGGGGGAGATAGATACGCAGTATTTT.

The J gene is TRBJ1-2, the V gene TRBV6-5, with D maybe TRBD1 (6 bases). This CDR3 contains 15 residues. Germline lookup yields CDR1 MNHEY and CDR2 SVGAGI. Trimming pared 0 bases from V and 4 bases from J, leaving 12 bases between. CDR3 nucleotides: TGTGCCAGCAGTTACTCGACAGGTTCTGGCTATGGCTACACCTTC. Translated, it gives CASSYSTGSGYGYTF.

This clone is a singleton in its sample. The CDR3 loop reads CASNIIAGVGETQYF. The CDR3 DNA is TGTGCCAGCAATATAATAGCGGGAGTAGGAGAGACCCAGTACTTC. The V call is TRBV6-6, the J call TRBJ2-5; 9 nucleotides match TRBD2. The V segment lost 7 bases and the J segment 4 bases; nucleotides outside the gene matches: 10. Germline loops: CDR1 MNHNY, CDR2 SVGAGI (reference sequence). CDR3 length equals 15 residues.

This chain links TRBV7-9 with TRBJ1-2; the D gene is possibly TRBD1 (6 bases). This CDR3 has 15 amino acids. Germline CDR1 and CDR2: SEHNR and FQNEAQ (reference sequence). The V gene lost 5 bases and the J gene lost 2 bases, with 15 bases spanning the gap. The DNA for the CDR3 is TGTGCCAGCAGCCTGATTCAGGGGACCAACTATGGCTACACCTTC. It specifies CASSLIQGTNYGYTF.

J is TRBJ1-4 and V is TRBV28; TRBD1 might be the D (5 bases). V was cut by 4 bases and J by 11 bases, with 14 bases left in between. CDR1 and CDR2 from the germline V gene are MDHEN and SYDVKM. This CDR3 has 13 residues. For the CDR3, the DNA is TGTGCCAGCAGTTCAGACGGGGACCCGAAACTGTTTTTT. Translation: CASSSDGDPKLFF.

The V call is TRBV4-1, the J call TRBJ2-2; 11 positions agree with TRBD1. This CDR3 contains 14 residues. Germline-derived CDR1 and CDR2 are MGHRA and YSYEKL. J gave up 6 bases and V 3 bases, and 0 bases lay outside the gene matches. This chain's CDR3 is CASSQGQGAGELFF. In DNA form, the CDR3 reads TGCGCCAGCAGCCAGGGACAGGGGGCCGGGGAGCTGTTTTTT.

J is TRBJ2-2 and V is TRBV28; TRBD2 might be the D (5 bases). The CDR3 is 17 residues long. Germline V CDR1 and CDR2: MDHEN, SYDVKM. The V end lost 2 bases, the J end lost 1 base, and 14 bases lay between the germline ends. The CDR3 coding sequence is TGTGCCAGCAGTTTAACGTTGCAGGACTTGAACACCGGGGAGCTGTTTTTT. Amino acid sequence: CASSLTLQDLNTGELFF.